The clone carrying this TCR beta chain showed up many times. No antigen is known for it. The data were obtained in a study of T cells in Graves' hyperthyroidism and ophthalmopathy. There are 12 residues in the CDR3. Between the trimmed V and J ends, which lost 2 bases and 11 bases, there was a span of 12 bases. Germline values: CDR1 MDHEN, CDR2 SYDVKM. Whole-study findings and limits: Ophthalmopathy onset followed model prediction by a median about six months. Blood also held most thyroid clonotypes expanded beyond 0.001.

From RNA transcripts, TCR beta CDR3 regions were amplified. First-round RT-PCR targeting the TCR CDR3 was performed with the HTBI primer set. TCRdb reprocessed the multiplex PCR reads with MiXCR, giving one entry per CDR3 protein. The sample carries some 380,000 distinct CDR3 sequences, about 14% recorded once. This chain joins TRBV28 and TRBJ1-1; D gene unclear. The receptor was isolated from a young man with Graves' hyperthyroidism that later progressed to Graves' ophthalmopathy. The sequenced sample consisted of blood. The CDR3 coding sequence is TGTGCCAGCAGTTTAGGTGGAAATGTGGCTTTCTTT. The encoded protein is CASSLGGNVAFF. The full variable domain, with the rest looked up from reference TRBV28 and TRBJ1-1, is DVKVTQSSRYLVKRTGEKVFLECVQDMDHENMFWYRQDPGLGLRLIYFSYDVKMKEKGDIPEGYSVSREKKERFSLILESASTNQTSMYLCASSLGGNVAFFGQGTRLTVV.